This TCR beta chain was identified during a study of cytotoxic CD8 clonotypes in ibrutinib-treated CLL. For the study at large: Of the patients, about a dozen were relapsed/refractory, approximately 15 treatment-naive and under 18 IGHV unmutated. Study-wide findings and caveats: Age-matched healthy donor levels were exceeded by baseline clonality, which tracked circulating CD8+ T-cell counts.

Target depth was 1 in 200,000 to 1 in 1 million T cells, about 10x per clonotype. The repertoire was sequenced with immunoSEQ multiplex PCR; TCRdb's copy has only in-frame clones and lacks some. The sample has 30,000 to 40,000 clones; about two thirds are singletons. Per the germline V gene, CDR1 is SNHLY and CDR2 is FYNNEI. V trimming: 6 bases; J trimming: 1 base; junction bases outside the gene matches: 5. CDR3 length: 15 amino acids. This clone showed up just a few times. As yet, its antigen is unknown. This material consisted of PBMCs, taken at disease progression, from a patient treated with ibrutinib. The sequence was obtained from a human donor with chronic lymphocytic leukemia. The chain combines TRBV2 with TRBJ2-2; 7 positions match TRBD1. CDR3 bases: TGTGCCAGCAGAGCGACAGGGAGGAACACCGGGGAGCTGTTTTTT. It specifies CASRATGRNTGELFF.